Presented here are 25 T cell receptor beta chains from one specimen sequenced in a study of T cell responses to AZD1222 COVID-19 vaccine. Method: immunoSEQ multiplex PCR; TCRdb's copy keeps in-frame clones and lacks some. The sample includes some 100,000 clones, about 85% seen only once; the top ten take approximately 4.7%. The specimen was peripheral blood, collected on day 0 of AZD1222 vaccination. The receptors were gathered from an adult in good health.

The rearrangement joins TRBV21-1 to TRBJ1-1. TRBV21-1 is listed as a pseudogene. The CDR3 has 15 residues. This chain's CDR3 is CASSKFRERDTEAFF. As DNA, the CDR3 is TGTGCCAGCAGCAAATTCCGGGAAAGGGACACTGAAGCTTTCTTT.

J is TRBJ2-7 and V is TRBV4-3, with 8 bases lining up with TRBD1. V trimming: 4 bases; J trimming: 2 bases; junction bases outside the gene matches: 4. The CDR3 runs to 14 residues. CDR1 LGHNA and CDR2 YSLEER come from the germline V gene. The CDR3 sequence is CASSPGTGAYEQYF. CDR3 DNA sequence: TGCGCCAGCAGCCCCGGGACAGGAGCCTACGAGCAGTACTTC.

This chain uses TRBV4-3 with TRBJ2-7; a possible D gene is TRBD2 (6 bases). Trimming removed 3 bases at V and 0 bases at J, with 18 bases between. The germline gives CDR1 LGHNA, CDR2 YSLEER. The CDR3 is made up of 17 amino acids. The CDR3 DNA sequence: TGCGCCAGCAGCCAGACCATCGGACTAAGCGGCTCCTACGAGCAGTACTTC. It encodes CASSQTIGLSGSYEQYF.

This clone was detected once. The rearrangement uses TRBV28 and TRBJ1-5; no definite D call. Germline CDR1 and CDR2: MDHEN and SYDVKM. Trimming cost V 5 bases and J 7 bases, with 21 bases left between them. The CDR3 has 16 amino acids. As DNA, the CDR3 is TGTGCCAGCAGTCGCTTTATCGACATCCCCCCCCAGCCCCAGCATTTT. Translation: CASSRFIDIPPQPQHF.

The chain joins TRBV19 to TRBJ2-1, with a possible D match to TRBD2 (6 bases). V lost 6 bases, J lost 1 base, and 13 bases lay in between. The CDR3 totals 15 residues. Germline-derived CDR1 and CDR2 are LNHDA and SQIVND (reference sequence). The CDR3: CASSDGSRSYNEQFF. The CDR3 DNA is TGTGCCAGTAGCGACGGGAGTAGGTCCTACAATGAGCAGTTCTTC.

The chain's CDR3 is CASSAPRGTGLVYGYTF. For the CDR3, the DNA is TGTGCCAGCAGCGCCCCGAGGGGGACAGGGCTGGTCTATGGCTACACCTTC. The rearrangement uses TRBV2 and TRBJ1-2; TRBD1 agrees at 9 bases. V gave up 6 bases and J gave up 4 bases; unmatched junction bases: 15. There are 17 residues in the CDR3. Germline CDR1 reads SNHLY; CDR2 reads FYNNEI.

This clone appeared once. This rearrangement joins TRBV2 to TRBJ1-5; unclear D gene. V was pared by 6 bases and J by 0 bases, with 9 bases between. Per the germline V gene, CDR1 is SNHLY and CDR2 is FYNNEI. The CDR3 is 14 residues long. The CDR3 nucleotides are TGTGCCAGCAGCATCGTCTCTAGCAATCAGCCCCAGCATTTT. Amino acid sequence: CASSIVSSNQPQHF. Filled out from reference TRBV2 and TRBJ1-5, the complete variable domain reads EPEVTQTPSHQVTQMGQEVILRCVPISNHLYFYWYRQILGQKVEFLVSFYNNEISEKSEIFDDQFSVERPDGSNFTLKIRSTKLEDSAMYFCASSIVSSNQPQHFGDGTRLSIL.

The chain carries TRBV7-9 and TRBJ1-2; TRBD1 matches 7 bases. V shed 4 bases, J shed 3 bases, and the junction held 5 bases outside the gene matches. Germline CDR1 SEHNR, CDR2 FQNEAQ (reference sequence). The CDR3 is 14 residues long. CDR3 in DNA: TGTGCCAGCAGCTCCACAGGGGAGGACTATGGCTACACCTTC. Translation gives CASSSTGEDYGYTF. The full variable domain, with the rest looked up from reference TRBV7-9 and TRBJ1-2, is DTGVSQNPRHKITKRGQNVTFRCDPISEHNRLYWYRQTLGQGPEFLTYFQNEAQLEKSRLLSDRFSAERPKGSFSTLEIQRTEQGDSAMYLCASSSTGEDYGYTFGSGTRLTVV.

The V and J genes are TRBV28 and TRBJ1-2; TRBD1 agrees at 7 bases. The CDR3 runs 16 residues. Trimming took 5 bases from V and 4 from J; bases not matched to a gene: 13. Germline CDR1 MDHEN, CDR2 SYDVKM. The CDR3 loop reads CASSPSGTEGVYGYTF. As DNA, the CDR3 is TGTGCCAGCAGTCCCTCCGGGACAGAGGGAGTCTATGGCTACACCTTC.

This sequence joins TRBV10-1 and TRBJ2-1; D not resolved. V was shortened by 0 bases and J by 6 bases, with 3 bases between the two germline ends. This CDR3 has 12 residues. The germline gives CDR1 WNHNN, CDR2 SYGVQD (reference sequence). The CDR3 region has the DNA TGCGCCAGCAGTGAGTCGGGCAATGAGCAGTTCTTC. Translation gives CASSESGNEQFF.

The chain couples TRBV19 to TRBJ1-6; 7 bases are a match to TRBD1. V lost 7 bases, J lost 6 bases, and 12 bases stayed unmatched. CDR1 and CDR2 (germline): LNHDA, SQIVND (reference sequence). The CDR3 has 16 amino acids. The CDR3 DNA follows: TGTGCCAGTAATAAACAGGGGAATCTTCCTAATTCACCCCTCCACTTT. Its translation: CASNKQGNLPNSPLHF. Full variable domain (remainder filled in from reference TRBV19 and TRBJ1-6): DGGITQSPKYLFRKEGQNVTLSCEQNLNHDAMYWYRQDPGQGLRLIYYSQIVNDFQKGDIAEGYSVSREKKESFPLTVTSAQKNPTAFYLCASNKQGNLPNSPLHFGNGTRLTVT.

The chain uses TRBV6-1 and TRBJ2-3, with 11 bases aligning to TRBD2. Trimming cost V 2 bases and J 0 bases; bases outside gene matches: 4. Germline CDR1 and CDR2: MNHNS and SASEGT. The CDR3 sequence is 17 residues long. The CDR3 loop reads CASSERPSGGSTDTQYF. CDR3 DNA: TGTGCCAGCAGTGAACGCCCTAGCGGGGGGAGCACAGATACGCAGTATTTT.

J is TRBJ1-5 and V is TRBV5-5; D remains unclear. Trimming removed 2 bases from V and 0 bases from J, with 3 bases in between. The CDR3 is 13 amino acids. The V gene's germline CDR1 is SGHKS and CDR2 YYEKEE (reference sequence). Here the CDR3 DNA reads TGTGCCAGCAGCTTCAGTAGCAATCAGCCCCAGCATTTT. It encodes CASSFSSNQPQHF.

CDR3 sequence: CASSPGARNSPLHF. The DNA of the CDR3 is TGTGCCAGTTCCCCGGGAGCTAGGAATTCACCCCTCCACTTT. This chain joins TRBV6-6 and TRBJ1-6; D is uncertain. Germline values: CDR1 MNHNY, CDR2 SVGAGI (reference sequence). The CDR3 loop spans 14 amino acids. V was clipped by 9 bases and J by 7 bases, with 16 bases between them.

The chain combines TRBV7-9 with TRBJ2-1; possibly TRBD2 for D (5 bases). Deletions cut 4 bases from V and 0 bases from J, with 10 bases between. CDR3 size: 15 residues. Germline V gives CDR1 SEHNR, CDR2 FQNEAQ (reference sequence). CDR3 nucleotide sequence: TGTGCCAGCAGCTCCAGACTAAGCTCCTACAATGAGCAGTTCTTC. Protein product: CASSSRLSSYNEQFF.

V usage is TRBV30 and J usage is TRBJ2-1; 11 bases match TRBD2. The germline V gene has CDR1 GTSNPN and CDR2 SVGIG (reference sequence). CDR3 length: 15 residues. V lost 4 bases and J lost 9; bases outside the gene matches: 11. The CDR3 region is CAWTIAGGPWSEQFF. CDR3 nucleotides: TGTGCCTGGACGATAGCGGGAGGGCCGTGGTCTGAGCAGTTCTTC.

CDR3 region: CASSLEGSGNTIYF. In DNA, the CDR3 is TGTGCCAGCAGCTTGGAAGGTTCTGGAAACACCATATATTTT. The chain recombines TRBV5-4 with TRBJ1-3; D not certain. Trimming shortened V by 0 bases and J by 1 base, and 5 bases separated the two germline ends. CDR1 and CDR2 from the germline V gene are SGHNT and YYREEE (reference sequence). The CDR3 extends over 14 amino acids.

In this sample, this clone turned up a few times. The V call is TRBV4-1, the J call TRBJ2-7; D gene uncertain. Trimming cost V 0 bases and J 7 bases, with 10 bases left between them. Germline CDR1 reads MGHRA; CDR2 reads YSYEKL. The CDR3 runs 13 residues. DNA of the CDR3: TGCGCCAGCAGCCAAGATGTCCCATATGAGCAGTACTTC. Residues: CASSQDVPYEQYF.

The chain employs TRBV19 and TRBJ1-3, with a possible D match to TRBD1 (6 bases). Trimming shortened V by 5 bases and J by 7 bases, and 18 bases separated the two germline ends. The CDR3 is made up of 15 amino acids. Per the germline V gene, CDR1 is LNHDA and CDR2 is SQIVND (reference sequence). This chain's CDR3 is CASSPRGETTNTIYF. CDR3 DNA sequence: TGTGCCAGTAGTCCCAGGGGCGAGACGACGAACACCATATATTTT.

The chain recombines TRBV28 with TRBJ2-5, with D perhaps TRBD1 or TRBD2 (5 bases each). The germline CDR1 and CDR2 sequences are MDHEN and SYDVKM. This CDR3 comprises 15 residues. Trimming took off 4 bases at V and 3 bases at J, with 15 bases between the two ends. The CDR3 sequence: CASSSPGSPKETQYF. CDR3 in DNA: TGTGCCAGCAGTTCCCCAGGGAGTCCAAAAGAGACCCAGTACTTC.

The genes are TRBV6-1 and TRBJ1-1, with D perhaps matching TRBD1 (5 bases). Per germline, CDR1 MNHNS and CDR2 SASEGT. The CDR3 length is 14 residues. V was trimmed by 3 bases and J by 0 bases, leaving 8 bases between them. The CDR3 DNA sequence: TGTGCCAGCAGTGAGCTGACAGTGAACACTGAAGCTTTCTTT. It specifies CASSELTVNTEAFF.

This clone was seen only once. The chain combines TRBV10-2 with TRBJ2-7, with 10 bases identical to TRBD2. V gave up 2 bases and J gave up 4 bases; unmatched junction bases: 11. Germline assignment: CDR1 WSHSY and CDR2 SAAADI. The CDR3 is made up of 17 amino acids. The CDR3 region is CASSEPAEAGGPYEQYF. Here the CDR3 DNA reads TGCGCCAGCAGTGAGCCTGCTGAAGCGGGAGGGCCATACGAGCAGTACTTC.

The V call is TRBV18, the J call TRBJ1-6, with 7 bases identical to TRBD1. Germline V gene lookup returns CDR1 KGHSH and CDR2 LQKENI. CDR3 length equals 18 residues. J gave up 7 bases and V 3 bases, and 15 bases lay outside the gene matches. The CDR3 sequence is CASSPAPGTELYNSPLHF. Here the CDR3 DNA reads TGTGCCAGCTCACCGGCCCCTGGGACAGAATTATACAATTCACCCCTCCACTTT.

The rearrangement links TRBV5-5 to TRBJ2-1; no definite D call. V was trimmed by 1 base and J by 0 bases, leaving 8 bases between them. The germline CDR1 and CDR2 sequences are SGHKS and YYEKEE (reference sequence). The CDR3 is 15 amino acids. Here the CDR3 reads CASSLPFSSYNEQFF. The CDR3 coding sequence is TGTGCCAGCAGCTTGCCCTTTAGCTCCTACAATGAGCAGTTCTTC.

The rearrangement uses TRBV10-1 and TRBJ1-5, with TRBD1 identical over 10 bases. Germline V CDR1 and CDR2: WNHNN, SYGVQD (reference sequence). J gave up 3 bases and V 9 bases, and 17 bases lay outside the gene matches. The CDR3 covers 18 residues. CDR3 amino acids: CASRSTNRDRGSNQPQHF. In DNA, the CDR3 is TGCGCCAGTCGGAGTACAAACCGGGACAGGGGTTCCAATCAGCCCCAGCATTTT.